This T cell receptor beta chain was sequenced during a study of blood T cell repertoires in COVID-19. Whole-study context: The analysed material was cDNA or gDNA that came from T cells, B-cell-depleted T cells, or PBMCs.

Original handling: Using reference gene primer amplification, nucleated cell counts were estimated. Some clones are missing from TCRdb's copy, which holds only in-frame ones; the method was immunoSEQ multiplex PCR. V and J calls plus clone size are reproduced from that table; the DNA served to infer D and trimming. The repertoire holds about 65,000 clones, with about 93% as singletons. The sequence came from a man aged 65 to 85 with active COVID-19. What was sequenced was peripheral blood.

CDR3 bases: TGTGCCAGCAGCTTAGGGACAGGGCTTGGCGGGGAGCTGTTTTTT. Its protein is CASSLGTGLGGELFF. The chain joins TRBV11-3 to TRBJ2-2; 8 bases align to TRBD1. Germline V gives CDR1 SGHNT, CDR2 YENEEA. This CDR3 contains 15 residues. Germline trimming cut 1 base from V and 7 bases from J; bases unmatched to any gene: 5.